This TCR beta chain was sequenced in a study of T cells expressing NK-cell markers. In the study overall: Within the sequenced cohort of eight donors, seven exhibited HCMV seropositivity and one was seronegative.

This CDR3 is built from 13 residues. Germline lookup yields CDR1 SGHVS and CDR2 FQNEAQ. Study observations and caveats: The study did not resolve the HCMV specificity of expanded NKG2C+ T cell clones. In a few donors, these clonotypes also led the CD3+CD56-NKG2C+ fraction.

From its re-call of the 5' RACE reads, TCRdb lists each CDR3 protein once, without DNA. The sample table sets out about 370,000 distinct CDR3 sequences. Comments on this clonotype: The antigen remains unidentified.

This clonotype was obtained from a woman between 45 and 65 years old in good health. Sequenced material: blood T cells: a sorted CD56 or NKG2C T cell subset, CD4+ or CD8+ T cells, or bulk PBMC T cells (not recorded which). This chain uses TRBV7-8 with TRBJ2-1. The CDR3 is CASSLPLGNEQFF. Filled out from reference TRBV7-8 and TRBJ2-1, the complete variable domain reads GAGVSQSPRYKVAKRGQDVALRCDPISGHVSLFWYQQALGQGPEFLTYFQNEAQLDKSGLPSDRFFAERPEGSVSTLKIQRTQQEDSAVYLCASSLPLGNEQFFGPGTRLTVL.